The T cell receptor (beta chain) under discussion was sequenced for a study of cytotoxic CD8 clonotypes in ibrutinib-treated CLL. For the study at large: Within the patient group, roughly 12 were relapsed/refractory and approximately 14 treatment-naive, and approximately 17 were IGHV unmutated. The study, taken as a whole, reports: Higher circulating CD8+ T-cell counts strongly accompanied higher baseline clonality, above age-matched healthy donors.

For this clone: The target antigen is unknown.

The method was immunoSEQ multiplex PCR; TCRdb's version includes in-frame clones alone and lacks a portion of them. The sample holds about 160,000 clones, 81% seen once. This TCR derives from a human donor with chronic lymphocytic leukemia. The sample in question was PBMCs, obtained after 12 months of ibrutinib treatment.

This CDR3 reads CASSSNFNEQYF. As DNA, the CDR3 is TGTGCCAGCAGTTCCAACTTTAACGAGCAGTACTTC. The rearrangement joins TRBV27 to TRBJ2-7, with D unresolved. The CDR3 totals 12 residues. Germline values: CDR1 MNHEY, CDR2 SMNVEV (reference sequence). Between the trimmed V and J ends, which lost 4 bases and 5 bases, there was a span of 9 bases.